This passage covers 9 T cell receptor beta chains from one sample sequenced in a study of CD8+ T cells in alopecia areata. Treatment: oral pan-JAK inhibitor, 5-10 mg twice daily. Sequencing used cDNA as its template, made by extracting RNA and reverse transcribing it. TCRdb's table, derived via immunoSEQ multiplex PCR, lists solely in-frame clones and lacks some. The table includes 90,000 or so clones, roughly two fifths detected once. Specimen: CD8+ T cells sorted from blood, collected at week 24, from a patient treated with tofacitinib. These TCRs come from a human donor with alopecia areata.

The chain has TRBV5-6 and TRBJ2-1; no reliable D call. Trimming pared 0 bases from V and 7 bases from J, leaving 11 bases between. The CDR3 consists of 14 residues. Germline V gene lookup returns CDR1 SGHDT and CDR2 YYEEEE. The CDR3 DNA reads TGTGCCAGCAGCTTGGGGGCGGTTTTTAATGAGCAGTTCTTC. This codes for CASSLGAVFNEQFF. Full variable domain (remainder filled in from reference TRBV5-6 and TRBJ2-1): DAGVTQSPTHLIKTRGQQVTLRCSPKSGHDTVSWYQQALGQGPQFIFQYYEEEERQRGNFPDRFSGHQFPNYSSELNVNALLLGDSALYLCASSLGAVFNEQFFGPGTRLTVL.

This chain joins TRBV5-6 and TRBJ1-1; 7 nucleotides agree with TRBD1. This CDR3 is built from 12 residues. V shed 3 bases and J 5 bases; nucleotides not matched to a gene: 1. CDR1 and CDR2 from the germline V gene are SGHDT and YYEEEE. Here the CDR3 reads CASSSQGTEAFF. DNA for the CDR3: TGTGCCAGCAGCTCACAGGGGACTGAAGCTTTCTTT.

CDR3 region: CASSLWAGPTYEQYF. The CDR3 DNA reads TGCGCCAGCAGCCTGTGGGCGGGACCCACCTACGAGCAGTACTTC. The J gene is TRBJ2-7, the V gene TRBV4-1, with a weak D call TRBD2 (6 bases). The CDR3 is 15 residues long. Germline CDR1 is MGHRA and CDR2 is YSYEKL. The V gene lost 4 bases and the J gene lost 2 bases, with 15 bases spanning the gap.

This clone appeared a few times. The chain carries TRBV29-1 and TRBJ1-1; the D is unclear. This CDR3 comprises 11 residues. V was shortened by 1 base and J by 11 bases, with 11 bases between the two germline ends. The germline V gene has CDR1 SQVTM and CDR2 ANQGSEA. The chain's CDR3 is CSVEAAAGAFF. The CDR3 DNA sequence: TGCAGCGTTGAAGCGGCCGCCGGCGCTTTCTTT.

The gene calls are TRBV7-9 and TRBJ2-1, with 7 bases matching TRBD1. The CDR3 consists of 16 residues. In germline, CDR1 is SEHNR, CDR2 FQNEAQ (reference sequence). After removal of 5 bases from V and 3 bases from J, the junction contained 10 bases not matched to a gene. CDR3 in DNA: TGTGCCAGCAGCCCTCGAAGACAGGGAGACTACAATGAGCAGTTCTTC. It yields the protein CASSPRRQGDYNEQFF.

The V gene is TRBV6-4, the J gene TRBJ1-4; tentative D call: TRBD1 (5 bases). The CDR3 has 14 amino acids. CDR1 is MRHNA and CDR2 is SNTAGT in the germline V gene. V lost 0 bases and J 6 bases, leaving 8 bases between the germline ends. The CDR3 protein is CASSDSGGDEKLFF. The DNA of the CDR3 is TGTGCCAGCAGTGACTCCGGGGGGGATGAAAAACTGTTTTTT.

The rearrangement uses TRBV5-6 and TRBJ2-7; 9 bases fit TRBD2. This CDR3 region has 15 residues. Germline-derived CDR1 and CDR2 are SGHDT and YYEEEE. V dropped 5 bases and J dropped 6; count of bases not matched to a gene: 12. The CDR3 DNA reads as TGTGCCAGCAGGGCTAGCGGGACCGGCGGGCGCGAGCAGTACTTC. Translation gives CASRASGTGGREQYF. The whole variable domain, filled in from reference TRBV5-6 and TRBJ2-7, reads DAGVTQSPTHLIKTRGQQVTLRCSPKSGHDTVSWYQQALGQGPQFIFQYYEEEERQRGNFPDRFSGHQFPNYSSELNVNALLLGDSALYLCASRASGTGGREQYFGPGTRLTVT.

The genes are TRBV4-2 and TRBJ2-5; 12 bases align to TRBD2. There are 16 residues in the CDR3. In germline, CDR1 is LGHNA, CDR2 YNFKEQ. Trimming at V came to 0 bases and at J to 5 bases, leaving 4 bases not matched to a gene. The CDR3 here is CASSQETSGSKETQYF. CDR3 in DNA: TGTGCCAGCAGCCAAGAGACTAGCGGGAGTAAGGAGACCCAGTACTTC.

This sequence joins TRBV5-8 and TRBJ2-7; perhaps D is TRBD1 or TRBD2 (6 bases each). CDR3 length: 13 residues. V lost 1 base and J 6 bases, leaving 11 bases between the germline ends. Germline CDR1 SGHTS, CDR2 YDEGEE. The CDR3 reads CASSLRGHFEQYF. The CDR3 nucleotides are TGTGCCAGCAGCTTGCGGGGGCACTTCGAGCAGTACTTC.